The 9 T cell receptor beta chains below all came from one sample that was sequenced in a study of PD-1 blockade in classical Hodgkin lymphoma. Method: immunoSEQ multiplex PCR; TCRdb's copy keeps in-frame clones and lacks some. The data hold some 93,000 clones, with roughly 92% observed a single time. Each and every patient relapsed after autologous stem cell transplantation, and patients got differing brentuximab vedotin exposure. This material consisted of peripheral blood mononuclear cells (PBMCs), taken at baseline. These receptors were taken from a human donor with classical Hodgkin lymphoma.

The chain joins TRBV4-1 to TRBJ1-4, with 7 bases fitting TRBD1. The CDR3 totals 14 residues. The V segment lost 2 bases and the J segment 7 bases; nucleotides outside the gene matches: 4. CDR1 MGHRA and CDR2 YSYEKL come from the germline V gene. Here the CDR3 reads CASSQQGGFEKLFF. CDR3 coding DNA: TGCGCCAGCAGCCAACAAGGGGGCTTTGAAAAACTGTTTTTT.

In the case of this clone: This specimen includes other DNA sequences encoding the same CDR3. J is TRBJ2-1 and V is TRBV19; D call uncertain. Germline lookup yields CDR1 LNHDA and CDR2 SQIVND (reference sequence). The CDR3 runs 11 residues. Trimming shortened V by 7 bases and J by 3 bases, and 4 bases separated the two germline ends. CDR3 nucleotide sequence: TGTGCCAGTAACGGCTACAATGAGCAGTTCTTC. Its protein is CASNGYNEQFF.

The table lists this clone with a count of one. The CDR3: CAWIDRTGNTIYF. The CDR3 DNA follows: TGTGCCTGGATCGACAGAACTGGAAACACCATATATTTT. The chain joins TRBV30 to TRBJ1-3; tentatively, D is TRBD1 (5 bases). Germline CDR1 reads GTSNPN; CDR2 reads SVGIG (reference sequence). V lost 4 bases to trimming and J lost 2 bases, with 9 bases between them. The CDR3 is made up of 13 amino acids. Variable domain in full (rest from reference TRBV30 and TRBJ1-3): SQTIHQWPATLVQPVGSPLSLECTVEGTSNPNLYWYRQAAGRGLQLLFYSVGIGQISSEVPQNLSASRPQDRQFILSSKKLLLSDSGFYLCAWIDRTGNTIYFGEGSWLTVV.

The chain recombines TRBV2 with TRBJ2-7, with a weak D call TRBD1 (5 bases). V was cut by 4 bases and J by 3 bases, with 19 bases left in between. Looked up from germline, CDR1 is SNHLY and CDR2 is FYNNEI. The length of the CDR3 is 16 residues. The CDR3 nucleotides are TGTGCCAGCAGTGGGGTAGCAGGGCGAGTATACTACGAGCAGTACTTC. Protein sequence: CASSGVAGRVYYEQYF.

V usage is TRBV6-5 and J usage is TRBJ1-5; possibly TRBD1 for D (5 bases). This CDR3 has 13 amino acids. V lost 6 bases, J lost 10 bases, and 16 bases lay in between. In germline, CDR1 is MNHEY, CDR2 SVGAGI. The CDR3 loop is CASSLGLYFPQHF. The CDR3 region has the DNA TGTGCCAGCAGCTTGGGACTGTATTTTCCCCAGCATTTT.

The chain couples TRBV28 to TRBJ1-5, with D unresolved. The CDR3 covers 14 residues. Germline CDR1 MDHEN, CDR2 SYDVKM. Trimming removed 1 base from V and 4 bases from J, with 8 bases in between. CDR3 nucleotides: TGTGCCAGCAGTTTATCGGCATTTAATCAGCCCCAGCATTTT. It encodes CASSLSAFNQPQHF.

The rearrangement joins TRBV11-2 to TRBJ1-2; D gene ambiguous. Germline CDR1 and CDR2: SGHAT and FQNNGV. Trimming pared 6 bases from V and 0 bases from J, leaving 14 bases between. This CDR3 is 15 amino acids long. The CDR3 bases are TGTGCCAGCAGTCCGACGGAGGACCCTAACTATGGCTACACCTTC. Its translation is CASSPTEDPNYGYTF.

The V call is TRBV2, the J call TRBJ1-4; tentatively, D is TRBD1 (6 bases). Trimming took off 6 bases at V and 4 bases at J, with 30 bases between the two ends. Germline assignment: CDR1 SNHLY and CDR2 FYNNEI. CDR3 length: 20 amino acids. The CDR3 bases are TGTGCCAGCAGGCTACCGGGACACGGGGCATCGGATTGGATTAATGAAAAACTGTTTTTT. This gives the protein CASRLPGHGASDWINEKLFF.

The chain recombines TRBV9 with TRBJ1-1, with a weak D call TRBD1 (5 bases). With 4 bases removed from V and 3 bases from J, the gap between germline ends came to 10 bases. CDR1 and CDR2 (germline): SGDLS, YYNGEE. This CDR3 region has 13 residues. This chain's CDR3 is CASSTGEDTEAFF. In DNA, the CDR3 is TGTGCCAGCAGCACGGGGGAGGACACTGAAGCTTTCTTT.